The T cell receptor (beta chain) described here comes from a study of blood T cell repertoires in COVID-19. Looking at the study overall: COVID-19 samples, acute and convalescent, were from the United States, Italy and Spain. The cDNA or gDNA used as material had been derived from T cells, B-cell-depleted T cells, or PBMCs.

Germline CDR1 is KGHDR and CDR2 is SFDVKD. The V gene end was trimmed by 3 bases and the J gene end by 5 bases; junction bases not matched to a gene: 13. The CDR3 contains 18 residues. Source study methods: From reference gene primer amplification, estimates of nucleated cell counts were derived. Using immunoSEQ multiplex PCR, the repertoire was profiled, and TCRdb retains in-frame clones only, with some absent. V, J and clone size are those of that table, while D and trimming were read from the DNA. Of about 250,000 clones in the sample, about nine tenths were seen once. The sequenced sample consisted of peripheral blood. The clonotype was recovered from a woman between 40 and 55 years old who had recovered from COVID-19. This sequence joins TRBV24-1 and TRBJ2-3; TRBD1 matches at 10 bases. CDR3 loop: CATSDPNVRDRGGDTQYF. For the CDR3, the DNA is TGTGCCACCAGTGATCCCAATGTCCGGGACAGGGGAGGAGATACGCAGTATTTT.